What follows describes a single T cell receptor beta chain. The antigen remains unidentified. This sample stems from a study of T-cell reconstitution after alpha-beta-depleted transplantation in children. Unique molecular identifiers were built into the TCRbeta library. TCRdb reprocessed the PCR reads via MiXCR and lists one record per CDR3 protein. The sample lists just under 350,000 distinct CDR3 sequences; around 15% were seen once. This CDR3 region has 12 residues. Germline CDR1 MNHEY, CDR2 SVGEGT. Trimming stripped 2 bases from V and 16 bases from J, with 14 bases between. Notes on the study in general: At one year after transplant, newly produced T cells mostly accounted for T-cell counts and diversity. Several patients had high TCRbeta diversity at day 60; it came from surviving recipient T cells and thymic progenitors. The study reportedly traced alpha-beta T cells about two months after transplant to several hundred expanded graft clones.

Specimen: PBMCs, mostly from graft donor cells, collected 360 days after TCRalphabeta/CD19-depleted stem cell transplant. This chain uses TRBV6-2 or TRBV6-3 with TRBJ2-2, with a weak D call TRBD2 (6 bases). The TCR was taken from a male patient between 2 and 10 years old who had a stem cell transplant for acute lymphoblastic leukemia, so the T cells may come from the graft donor. The CDR3 loop is CASSYPTGEEFF. The CDR3 DNA sequence: TGTGCCAGCAGTTACCCAACGGGAGAGGAGTTTTTT.